Below are 8 T cell receptor beta chains sequenced from a single sample in a study of circulating CD8 cells and anti-PD-1 response in melanoma. The QIAseq Immune Repertoire TCR panel built the libraries from 15 ng of total RNA. TCRdb reanalysed the reads using MiXCR and keeps one entry per CDR3 protein. The profile shows about 260 distinct CDR3 sequences, about 9.9% of them singletons. Four subsets defined by PD-1 and/or TIGIT were sorted from live CD3+CD8+TCRalphabeta+ cells. Material: CD8+ T cells from PBMCs, obtained at baseline or after one month of anti-PD-1 therapy (not recorded which). The receptors come from a human donor with melanoma.

As regards this clonotype: An end of the junction differs from the germline gene, which may be a read error. The rearrangement joins TRBV11-2 to TRBJ2-7; TRBD1 might be the D (6 bases). This CDR3 is 17 amino acids long. The V gene's germline CDR1 is SGHAT and CDR2 FQNNGV. CDR3 sequence: CASSSNSFSDSSYGQYF. CDR3 sequence (DNA): TGTGCCAGCAGCTCGAATTCCTTTTCGGACAGCTCCTACGGGCAGTACTTC.

This clonotype is termed large (0.1 to 1%). The chain uses TRBV20-1 and TRBJ2-7; tentative D call: TRBD2 (6 bases). The germline V and J ends were trimmed by 0 bases and 7 bases, with 13 bases remaining between them. The CDR3 length is 13 residues. Germline CDR1 is DFQATT and CDR2 is SNEGSKA (reference sequence). This chain's CDR3 is CSARDRDSWEQYF. The CDR3, as DNA: TGCAGTGCTAGAGACCGGGACTCTTGGGAGCAGTACTTC.

In its sample, this clonotype ranks as medium-sized. The rearrangement uses TRBV6-5 and TRBJ1-2; TRBD1 matches 8 bases. V lost 2 bases and J lost 7; bases outside the gene matches: 6. Looked up from germline, CDR1 is MNHEY and CDR2 is SVGAGI. The CDR3 covers 14 residues. For the CDR3, the DNA is TGTGCCAGCAGTTACGGGCAGGGGGCGCTTGGCTACACCTTC. As protein: CASSYGQGALGYTF.

To note about this clonotype: Since a much larger clone is just one base distant, this may be a read error. CDR3 region: CACRDRGYQETQYF. The CDR3 DNA follows: TGTGCCTGCAGGGACAGGGGTTACCAAGAGACCCAGTACTTC. The chain recombines TRBV2 with TRBJ2-5; 10 bases agree with TRBD1. The CDR3 is made up of 14 amino acids. Germline assignment: CDR1 SNHLY and CDR2 FYNNEI.

By proportion, this clonotype is large. The gene calls are TRBV20-1 and TRBJ2-7; 8 nucleotides match TRBD2. Per germline, CDR1 DFQATT and CDR2 SNEGSKA (reference sequence). The ends lost 3 bases at V and 5 bases at J; junction bases unmatched: 12. CDR3 length: 15 residues. In nucleotides, the CDR3 is TGCAGTGCTAGTCCCGAGAGCGGGAGAGAGAACGAGCAGTACTTC. As protein: CSASPESGRENEQYF.

This clonotype was observed once. Being one base from a much bigger clone, this may be a read error. This CDR3 is missing its conserved last phenylalanine or tryptophan, likely due to a read error. The chain couples TRBV20-1 to TRBJ1-1; D not certain. This CDR3 region has 13 residues. The V end was cut by 6 bases, the J end by 6 bases, with 17 bases between. The germline gives CDR1 DFQATT, CDR2 SNEGSKA (reference sequence). CDR3 DNA: TGCAGTGCCCCTGATCCCGATGGGGCTGAAGCTTTCCTT. This gives the protein CSAPDPDGAEAFL.

This clonotype rates as large. This sequence joins TRBV5-1 and TRBJ2-7; TRBD2 is a possible D gene (6 bases). The CDR3 spans 18 residues. The V gene's germline CDR1 is SGHRS and CDR2 YFSETQ. The V end lost 0 bases, the J end lost 3 bases, and 22 bases lay between the germline ends. The CDR3: CASSLATPTRTGDYEQYF. The DNA of the CDR3 is TGCGCCAGCAGCTTGGCGACACCAACCCGGACGGGGGACTACGAGCAGTACTTC.

This clonotype was seen more than once but under ten times. J is TRBJ2-1 and V is TRBV7-2; 12 positions match TRBD2. This CDR3 has 16 amino acids. V shed 5 bases and J 9 bases; nucleotides not matched to a gene: 11. CDR1 is SGHTA, CDR2 FQGNSA, per germline. The CDR3 spells CASSRRTSGAGSEQFF. The CDR3 coding sequence is TGTGCCAGCAGCCGCAGGACTAGCGGGGCGGGGAGTGAGCAGTTCTTC. Complete variable domain (other parts from reference TRBV7-2 and TRBJ2-1): GAGVSQSPSNKVTEKGKDVELRCDPISGHTALYWYRQSLGQGLEFLIYFQGNSAPDKSGLPSDRFSAERTGGSVSTLTIQRTQQEDSAVYLCASSRRTSGAGSEQFFGPGTRLTVL.